The present entry profiles one T cell receptor beta chain with its context. Its antigen is unidentified. The entry originates in a study of type 1 regulatory T cells. Study summary: An in vitro protocol generated T-allo10, a Tr1-enriched, alloantigen-specific CD4 T cell product. Findings and caveats of the study: Tr1 cells had a more restricted TCR repertoire than non-Tr1 cells.

TCRdb fed the reads into MiXCR, producing one record per CDR3 protein. In the table there are under 75,000 distinct CDR3 sequences, less than 25% of which are singletons. The junction had 6 bases not matched to a gene; V was cut back by 6 bases and J by 1 base. The CDR3 runs 16 residues. In germline, CDR1 is MNHNY, CDR2 SVGAGI (reference sequence). The chain joins TRBV6-6 to TRBJ2-3, with 11 bases identical to TRBD2. The specimen sequenced was cultured type 1 regulatory T (Tr1) cells, either the whole culture or a sorted fraction (not recorded which). The TCR comes from a human donor in good health. CDR3 in DNA: TGTGCCAGCAGCCCTACTAGCGGGAGCGGCACAGATACGCAGTATTTT. Protein product: CASSPTSGSGTDTQYF.